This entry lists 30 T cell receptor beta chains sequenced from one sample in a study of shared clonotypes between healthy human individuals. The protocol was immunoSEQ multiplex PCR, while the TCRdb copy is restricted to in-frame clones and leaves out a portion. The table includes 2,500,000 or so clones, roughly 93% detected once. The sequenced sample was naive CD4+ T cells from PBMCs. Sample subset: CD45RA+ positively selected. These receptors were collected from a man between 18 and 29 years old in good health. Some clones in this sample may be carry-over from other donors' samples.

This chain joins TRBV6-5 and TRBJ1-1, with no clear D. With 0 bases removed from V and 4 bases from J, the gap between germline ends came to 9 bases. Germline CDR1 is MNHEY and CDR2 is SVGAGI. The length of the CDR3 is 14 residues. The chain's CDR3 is CASSYSYVSTEAFF. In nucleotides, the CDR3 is TGTGCCAGCAGTTACTCGTACGTAAGCACTGAAGCTTTCTTT.

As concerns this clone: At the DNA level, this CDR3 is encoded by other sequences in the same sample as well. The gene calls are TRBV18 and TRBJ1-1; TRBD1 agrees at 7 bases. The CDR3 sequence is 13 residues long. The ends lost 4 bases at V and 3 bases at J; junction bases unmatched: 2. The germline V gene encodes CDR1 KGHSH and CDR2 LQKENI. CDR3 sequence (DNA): TGTGCCAGCTCACTAACAGGGGACACTGAAGCTTTCTTT. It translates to CASSLTGDTEAFF.

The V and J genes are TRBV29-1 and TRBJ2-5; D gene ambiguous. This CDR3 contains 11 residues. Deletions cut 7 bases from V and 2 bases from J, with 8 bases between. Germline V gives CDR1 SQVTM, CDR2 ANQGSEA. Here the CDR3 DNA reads TGCAGCGGCGAGGAGCAAGAGACCCAGTACTTC. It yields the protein CSGEEQETQYF.

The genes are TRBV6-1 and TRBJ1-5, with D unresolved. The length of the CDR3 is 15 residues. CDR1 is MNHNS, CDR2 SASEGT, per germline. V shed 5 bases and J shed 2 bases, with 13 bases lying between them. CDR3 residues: CASSSPRTGNQPQHF. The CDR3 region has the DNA TGTGCCAGCAGTTCTCCTAGGACGGGCAATCAGCCCCAGCATTTT.

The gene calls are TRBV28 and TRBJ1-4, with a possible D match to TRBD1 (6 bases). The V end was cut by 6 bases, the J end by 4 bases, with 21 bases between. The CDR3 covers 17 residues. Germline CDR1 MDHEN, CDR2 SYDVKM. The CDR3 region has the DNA TGTGCCAGCAGGGGCCGGGCCCCCGGAGGGGGTAATGAAAAACTGTTTTTT. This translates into CASRGRAPGGGNEKLFF.

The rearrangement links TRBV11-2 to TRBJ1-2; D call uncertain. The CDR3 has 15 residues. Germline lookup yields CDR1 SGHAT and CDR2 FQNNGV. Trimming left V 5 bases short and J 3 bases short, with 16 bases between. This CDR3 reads CASSENTGDYYGYTF. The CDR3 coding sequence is TGTGCCAGCAGCGAAAACACCGGGGATTACTATGGCTACACCTTC.

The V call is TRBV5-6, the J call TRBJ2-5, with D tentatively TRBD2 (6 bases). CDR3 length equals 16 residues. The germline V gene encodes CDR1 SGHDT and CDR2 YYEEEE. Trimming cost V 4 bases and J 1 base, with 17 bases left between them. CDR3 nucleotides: TGTGCCAGCAGCGGGGGGATGCAGGCGATCCAAGAGACCCAGTACTTC. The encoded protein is CASSGGMQAIQETQYF. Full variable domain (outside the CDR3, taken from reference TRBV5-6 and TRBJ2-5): DAGVTQSPTHLIKTRGQQVTLRCSPKSGHDTVSWYQQALGQGPQFIFQYYEEEERQRGNFPDRFSGHQFPNYSSELNVNALLLGDSALYLCASSGGMQAIQETQYFGPGTRLLVL.

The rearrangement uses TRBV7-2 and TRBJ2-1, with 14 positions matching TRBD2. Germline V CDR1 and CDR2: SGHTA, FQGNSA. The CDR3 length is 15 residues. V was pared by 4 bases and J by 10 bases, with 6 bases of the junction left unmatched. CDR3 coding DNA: TGTGCCAGCAGCTCGGGACTAGCGGGAGAATGGGAGCAGTTCTTC. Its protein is CASSSGLAGEWEQFF.

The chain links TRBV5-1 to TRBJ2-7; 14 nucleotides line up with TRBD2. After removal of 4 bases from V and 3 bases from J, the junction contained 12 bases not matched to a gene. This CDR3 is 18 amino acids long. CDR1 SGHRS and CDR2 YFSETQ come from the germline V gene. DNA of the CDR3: TGCGCCAGCAGCCTGGGACTAGCGGGAGCCTACTTATACTACGAGCAGTACTTC. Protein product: CASSLGLAGAYLYYEQYF.

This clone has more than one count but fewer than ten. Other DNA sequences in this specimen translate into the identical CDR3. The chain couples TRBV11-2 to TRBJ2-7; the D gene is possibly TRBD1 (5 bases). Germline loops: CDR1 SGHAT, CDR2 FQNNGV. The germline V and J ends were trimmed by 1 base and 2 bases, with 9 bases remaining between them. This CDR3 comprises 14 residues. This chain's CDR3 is CASSLVAGTYEQYF. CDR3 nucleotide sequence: TGTGCCAGCAGCTTAGTTGCAGGGACCTACGAGCAGTACTTC.

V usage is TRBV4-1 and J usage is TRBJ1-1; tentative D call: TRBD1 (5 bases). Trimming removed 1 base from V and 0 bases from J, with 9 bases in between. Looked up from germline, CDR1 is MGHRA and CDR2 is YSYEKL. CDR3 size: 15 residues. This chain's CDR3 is CASSQAGTVNTEAFF. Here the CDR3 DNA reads TGCGCCAGCAGCCAAGCTGGGACGGTGAACACTGAAGCTTTCTTT.

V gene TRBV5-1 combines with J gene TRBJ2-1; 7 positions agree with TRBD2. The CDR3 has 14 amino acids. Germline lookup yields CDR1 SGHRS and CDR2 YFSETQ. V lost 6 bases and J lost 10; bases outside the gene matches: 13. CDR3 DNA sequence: TGCGCCAGCAAACCGGGAGGTCCCGGCGGGGAGCAGTTCTTC. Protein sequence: CASKPGGPGGEQFF.

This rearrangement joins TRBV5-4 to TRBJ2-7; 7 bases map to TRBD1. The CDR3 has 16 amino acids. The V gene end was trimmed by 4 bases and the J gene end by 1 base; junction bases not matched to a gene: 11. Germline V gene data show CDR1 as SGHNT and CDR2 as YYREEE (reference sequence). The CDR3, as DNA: TGTGCCAGCAGCCCGCGGTCGGGACAGAGATCCTACGAGCAGTACTTC. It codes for CASSPRSGQRSYEQYF.

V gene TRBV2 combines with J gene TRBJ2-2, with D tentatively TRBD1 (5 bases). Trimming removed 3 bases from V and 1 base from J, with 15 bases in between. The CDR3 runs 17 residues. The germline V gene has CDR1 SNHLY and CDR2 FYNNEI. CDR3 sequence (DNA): TGTGCCAGCAGTGAGGTCCCCGGTCAGGGGAACACCGGGGAGCTGTTTTTT. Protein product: CASSEVPGQGNTGELFF.

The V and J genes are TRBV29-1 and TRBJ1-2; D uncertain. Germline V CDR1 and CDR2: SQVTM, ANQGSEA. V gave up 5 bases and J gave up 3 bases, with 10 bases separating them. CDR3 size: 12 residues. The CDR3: CSVSRSYYGYTF. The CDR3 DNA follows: TGCAGCGTTTCCAGGTCCTACTATGGCTACACCTTC.

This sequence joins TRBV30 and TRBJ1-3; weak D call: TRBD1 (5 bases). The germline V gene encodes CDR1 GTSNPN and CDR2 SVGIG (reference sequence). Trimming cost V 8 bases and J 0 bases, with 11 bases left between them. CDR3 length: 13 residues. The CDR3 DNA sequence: TGTGCCCGGACGGGGCTCTCTGGAAACACCATATATTTT. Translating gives CARTGLSGNTIYF. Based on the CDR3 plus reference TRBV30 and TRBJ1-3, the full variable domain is SQTIHQWPATLVQPVGSPLSLECTVEGTSNPNLYWYRQAAGRGLQLLFYSVGIGQISSEVPQNLSASRPQDRQFILSSKKLLLSDSGFYLCARTGLSGNTIYFGEGSWLTVV.

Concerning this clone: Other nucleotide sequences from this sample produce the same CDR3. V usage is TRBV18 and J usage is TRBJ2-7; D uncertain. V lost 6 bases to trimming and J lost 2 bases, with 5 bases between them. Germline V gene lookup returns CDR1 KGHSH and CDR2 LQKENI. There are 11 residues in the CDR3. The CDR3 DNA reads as TGTGCCAGCTCCTCGACCTACGAGCAGTACTTC. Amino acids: CASSSTYEQYF.

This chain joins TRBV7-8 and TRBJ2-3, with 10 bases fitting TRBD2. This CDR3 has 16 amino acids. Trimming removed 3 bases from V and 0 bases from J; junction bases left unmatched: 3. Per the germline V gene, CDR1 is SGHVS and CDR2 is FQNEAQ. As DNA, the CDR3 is TGTGCCAGCAGCTTTATAGCGGGAGGAAGCACAGATACGCAGTATTTT. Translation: CASSFIAGGSTDTQYF.

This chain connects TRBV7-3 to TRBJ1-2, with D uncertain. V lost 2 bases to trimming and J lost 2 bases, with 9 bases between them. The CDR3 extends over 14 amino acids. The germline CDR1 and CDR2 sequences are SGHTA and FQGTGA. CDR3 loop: CASSLDGVNYGYTF. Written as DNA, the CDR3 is TGTGCCAGCAGCTTAGATGGTGTCAACTATGGCTACACCTTC.

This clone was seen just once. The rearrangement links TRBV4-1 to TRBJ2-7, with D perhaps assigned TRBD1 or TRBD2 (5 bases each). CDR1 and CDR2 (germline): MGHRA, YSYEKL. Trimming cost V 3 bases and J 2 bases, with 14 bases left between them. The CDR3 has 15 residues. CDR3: CASSQHQGRPYEQYF. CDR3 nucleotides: TGCGCCAGCAGCCAGCATCAGGGACGACCCTACGAGCAGTACTTC.

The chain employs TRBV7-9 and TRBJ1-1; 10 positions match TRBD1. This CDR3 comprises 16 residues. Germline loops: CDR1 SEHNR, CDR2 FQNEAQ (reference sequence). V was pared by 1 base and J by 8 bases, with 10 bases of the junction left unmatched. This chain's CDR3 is CASSLEWTGGLREAFF. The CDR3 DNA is TGTGCCAGCAGCTTAGAGTGGACAGGGGGTCTCAGGGAAGCTTTCTTT.

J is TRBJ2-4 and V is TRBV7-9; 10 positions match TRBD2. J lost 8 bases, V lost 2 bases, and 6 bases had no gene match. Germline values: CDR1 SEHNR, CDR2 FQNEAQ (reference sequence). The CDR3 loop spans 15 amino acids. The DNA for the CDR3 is TGTGCCAGCAGCTTACAACTAGCGGGGAGGGACATTCAGTACTTC. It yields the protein CASSLQLAGRDIQYF.

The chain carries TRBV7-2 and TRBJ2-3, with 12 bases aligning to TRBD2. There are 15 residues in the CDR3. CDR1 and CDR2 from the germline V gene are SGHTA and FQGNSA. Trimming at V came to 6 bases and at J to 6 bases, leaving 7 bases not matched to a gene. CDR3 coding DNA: TGTGCCAGCAGTCTGCCGGGACTAGCGGGTGATACGCAGTATTTT. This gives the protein CASSLPGLAGDTQYF.

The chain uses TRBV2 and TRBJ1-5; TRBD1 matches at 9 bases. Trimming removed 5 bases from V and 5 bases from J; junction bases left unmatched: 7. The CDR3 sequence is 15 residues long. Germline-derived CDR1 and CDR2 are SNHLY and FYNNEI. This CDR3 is CASSQGQGGYQPQHF. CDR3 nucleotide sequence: TGTGCCAGCAGTCAGGGACAGGGTGGGTATCAGCCCCAGCATTTT.

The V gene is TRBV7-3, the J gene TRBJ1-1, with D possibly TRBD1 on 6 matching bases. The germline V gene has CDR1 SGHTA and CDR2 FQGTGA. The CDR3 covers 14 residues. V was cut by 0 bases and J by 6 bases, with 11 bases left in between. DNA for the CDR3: TGTGCCAGCAGCTTAACGTTGGGGGCCCCTGAAGCTTTCTTT. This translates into CASSLTLGAPEAFF. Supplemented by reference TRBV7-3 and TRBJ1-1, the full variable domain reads GAGVSQTPSNKVTEKGKYVELRCDPISGHTALYWYRQSLGQGPEFLIYFQGTGAADDSGLPNDRFFAVRPEGSVSTLKIQRTERGDSAVYLCASSLTLGAPEAFFGQGTRLTVV.

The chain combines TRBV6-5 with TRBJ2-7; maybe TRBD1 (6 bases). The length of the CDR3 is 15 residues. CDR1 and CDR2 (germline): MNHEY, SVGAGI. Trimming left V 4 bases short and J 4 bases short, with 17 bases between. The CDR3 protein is CASSSTRQVWYEQYF. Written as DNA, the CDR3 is TGTGCCAGCAGTTCCACACGACAGGTTTGGTACGAGCAGTACTTC.

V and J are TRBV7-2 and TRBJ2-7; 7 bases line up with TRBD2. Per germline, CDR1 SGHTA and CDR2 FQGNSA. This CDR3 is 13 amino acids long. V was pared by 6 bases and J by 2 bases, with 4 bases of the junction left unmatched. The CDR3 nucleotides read TGTGCCAGCAGTACTAGCGCGACCTACGAGCAGTACTTC. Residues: CASSTSATYEQYF.

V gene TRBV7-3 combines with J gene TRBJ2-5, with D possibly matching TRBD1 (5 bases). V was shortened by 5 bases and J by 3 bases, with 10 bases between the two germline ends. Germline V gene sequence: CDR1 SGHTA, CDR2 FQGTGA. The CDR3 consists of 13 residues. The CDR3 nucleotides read TGTGCCAGCAGCGCCACAGGAGAAGAGACCCAGTACTTC. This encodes CASSATGEETQYF.

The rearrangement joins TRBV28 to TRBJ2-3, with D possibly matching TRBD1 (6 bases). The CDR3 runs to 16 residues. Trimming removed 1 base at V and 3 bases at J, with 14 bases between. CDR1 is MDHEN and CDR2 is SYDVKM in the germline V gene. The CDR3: CASSLYVGTLTDTQYF. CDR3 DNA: TGTGCCAGCAGTTTATATGTCGGGACACTTACAGATACGCAGTATTTT.

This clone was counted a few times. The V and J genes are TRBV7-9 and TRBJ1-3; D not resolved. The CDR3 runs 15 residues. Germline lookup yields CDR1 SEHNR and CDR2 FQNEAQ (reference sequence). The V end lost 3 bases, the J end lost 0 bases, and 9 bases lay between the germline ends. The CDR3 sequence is CASSFAGDSGNTIYF. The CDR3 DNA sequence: TGTGCCAGCAGCTTCGCAGGAGACTCTGGAAACACCATATATTTT.